This T cell receptor (beta chain) was recorded in a study of T cell repertoires in cytomegalovirus infection. Trimming removed 5 bases from V and 3 bases from J; junction bases left unmatched: 10. The CDR3 is 16 residues long. CDR1 SGHVS and CDR2 FNYEAQ come from the germline V gene. TCRdb itself ran the reads through MiXCR, one entry per CDR3 protein. This sample has about 180,000 distinct CDR3 sequences, with approximately 15% found just once. This clonotype has a count of ten or more. This receptor was taken from a human donor in good health (CMV status not recorded). Some clones in this sample may be carry-over from other donors' samples. Sequenced: PBMCs. The chain combines TRBV7-6 with TRBJ1-5; 7 bases align to TRBD1. The CDR3 sequence: CASSQGQLGLNQPQHF. DNA of the CDR3: TGTGCCAGCAGCCAGGGACAGTTGGGGCTCAATCAGCCCCAGCATTTT.